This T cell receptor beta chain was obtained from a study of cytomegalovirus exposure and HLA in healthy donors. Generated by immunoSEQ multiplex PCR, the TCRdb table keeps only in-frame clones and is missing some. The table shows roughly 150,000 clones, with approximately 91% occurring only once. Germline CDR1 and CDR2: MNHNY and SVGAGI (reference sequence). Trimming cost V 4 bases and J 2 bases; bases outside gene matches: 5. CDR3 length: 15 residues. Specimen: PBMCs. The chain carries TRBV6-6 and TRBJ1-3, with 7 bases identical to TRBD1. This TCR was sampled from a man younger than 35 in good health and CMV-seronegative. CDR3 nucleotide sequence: TGTGCCAGCAGTTTGGTGGGACAGACTGGAAACACCATATATTTT. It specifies CASSLVGQTGNTIYF.